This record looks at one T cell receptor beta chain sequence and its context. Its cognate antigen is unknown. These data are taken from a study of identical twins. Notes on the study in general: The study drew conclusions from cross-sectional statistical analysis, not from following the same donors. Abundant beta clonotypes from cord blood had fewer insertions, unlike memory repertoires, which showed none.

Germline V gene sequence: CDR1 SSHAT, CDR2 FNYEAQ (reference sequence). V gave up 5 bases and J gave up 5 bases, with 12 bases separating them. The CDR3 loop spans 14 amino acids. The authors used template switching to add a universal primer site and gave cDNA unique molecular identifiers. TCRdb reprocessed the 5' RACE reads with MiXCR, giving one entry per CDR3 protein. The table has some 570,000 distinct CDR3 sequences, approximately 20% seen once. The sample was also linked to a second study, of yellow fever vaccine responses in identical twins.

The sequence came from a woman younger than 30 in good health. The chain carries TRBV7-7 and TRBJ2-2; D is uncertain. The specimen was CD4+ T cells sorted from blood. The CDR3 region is CASSAGRPTGELFF. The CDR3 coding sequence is TGTGCCAGCAGCGCCGGGCGACCAACCGGGGAGCTGTTTTTT.